This TCR beta chain is from a study of blood T cell repertoires in COVID-19 (TCRdb year 2020). Background for the entire study: The collaborator samples originated in the United States, Italy and Spain and spanned the acute and convalescent phases of COVID-19. The material from the prospective study consisted of cDNA or gDNA derived from T cells, B-cell-depleted T cells, or PBMCs. Deeply sampled blood TCRbeta repertoires from subjects exposed to, actively infected with, or recovered from COVID-19 were included in the dataset. A freely available public database, intended as a resource for researchers studying the immune response to SARS-CoV-2, is where the repertoires were released. The samples were drawn from the first 160 participants of the ongoing ImmuneRACE study and from 1,254 subjects provided by 6 global collaborators. The sample metadata nearly always contained a de-identified subject ID, COVID-19 status, age in years and sex. HLA class I and class II types, where available, came from metadata supplied by the sample provider rather than from assay-based typing. On the study overall, not on this receptor specifically: Clinical and demographic metadata were provided uncurated, with the amount varying by source and participant.

The immunoSEQ Assay, a bias-controlled multiplex PCR, was used to amplify TCRbeta CDR3 regions from genomic DNA. Per the source publication's procedure: Nucleated cell counts per sample were estimated from amplification of reference gene primers within the assay. Sequence reads were collapsed and filtered to measure the absolute abundance of every unique TCRbeta CDR3 rearrangement. For each sample, productive Simpson clonality was calculated by taking the square root of Simpson's diversity index across productive rearrangements. Held by TCRdb, this immuneACCESS table contains in-frame sequences only and omits some clones. Under half of the omission traces to an unresolved V gene where checked; the cause of the rest is unknown. The V and J calls and clone size come from that table; D and trimming were worked out from the DNA. Across this sample there are about 220,000 clones, with less than 90% seen only once. The ten largest clones capture roughly 2.7% of the sample.

V lost 3 bases and J lost 5 bases; the stretch between them is 16 bases long. Based on the germline V gene, the CDR1 and CDR2 sequences are LGHNA and YSLEER. Spanning cysteine to phenylalanine, the CDR3 consists of 15 amino acids. Left in the record is the CDR3 DNA by itself, 45 bases read in frame from the first base. A remark on this clone: No cognate antigen has been identified for it. Base qualities were left out, and no much larger clone turns up one base away.

Participants in the prospective study were enrolled through a virtual design, were aged about 18 to 100 years, and lived in roughly 24 United States geographic areas. To assign participants to cohorts, the prospective study relied on clinical history that participants themselves reported in a screening survey and a study questionnaire. Recovered participants in ImmuneRACE Cohort 3 were defined as having two consecutive negative NP/OP PCR tests, clearance from a healthcare professional, or resolution of symptoms. In the prospective study, mobile phlebotomists collected whole blood, serum and a nasopharyngeal or oropharyngeal swab from each participant. Prospective study participants could optionally give additional blood draws and questionnaires over an approximately 2-month period. Before DNA extraction, prospective study blood samples were shipped either frozen or at room temperature.

The rearrangement joined TRBV4-3 to TRBJ1-2, with the D gene uncertain. This TCR came from a woman aged 30 to 39 who had recovered from COVID-19. The source material was PBMCs or T cells enriched from blood (not recorded which). The DNA reads as follows: TGCGCCAGCAGCCATGACTTCGGCGGAGGTTATGGCTACACCTTC. This is translated as CASSHDFGGGYGYTF.